The 27 T cell receptor beta chains below all came from one sample that was sequenced in a study of shared clonotypes between healthy human individuals. The assay was immunoSEQ multiplex PCR, and TCRdb's table has in-frame clones only and misses some. The sample yields 550,000 to 800,000 clones, 90% seen once. The sequenced sample was memory CD8+ T cells from PBMCs. Specified subset: CD45RO+ cells pooled with CCR7-negative TemRA cells. Source of these receptors: a man aged 18 to 29 in good health. Some clones in this sample may be carry-over from other donors' samples.

This rearrangement joins TRBV5-8 to TRBJ1-4; 7 nucleotides line up with TRBD1. The CDR3 is made up of 15 amino acids. Germline V gene sequence: CDR1 SGHTS, CDR2 YDEGEE. Losses at the gene ends were 4 bases for V and 1 base for J; bases not matched to a gene: 4. This CDR3 reads CASSLDRVTNEKLFF. In DNA form, the CDR3 reads TGTGCCAGCAGCCTCGACAGGGTAACTAATGAAAAACTGTTTTTT.

This clone was counted a single time. The V gene is TRBV10-3, the J gene TRBJ2-4; D call uncertain. This CDR3 has 14 amino acids. Germline assignment: CDR1 ENHRY and CDR2 SYGVKD. The V end lost 4 bases, the J end lost 1 base, and 8 bases lay between the germline ends. CDR3 nucleotides: TGTGCCATCAGTGCTTCGGATGCCAAAAACATTCAGTACTTC. Translating it yields CAISASDAKNIQYF.

The V and J genes are TRBV27 and TRBJ2-7; 11 nucleotides align to TRBD2. The trim removed 5 bases at V and 0 bases at J, leaving 30 bases unmatched. The germline V gene has CDR1 MNHEY and CDR2 SMNVEV (reference sequence). CDR3 length: 24 residues. In nucleotides, the CDR3 is TGTGCCAGCAGTCGTCCGATGACCCCGCAAGAGCGGGCACTAGCGGGAGATTACTCCTACGAGCAGTACTTC. It translates to CASSRPMTPQERALAGDYSYEQYF.

This chain connects TRBV27 to TRBJ2-7; the D gene is possibly TRBD2 (5 bases). Trimming took 7 bases from V and 0 from J, leaving 7 bases between them. CDR1 MNHEY and CDR2 SMNVEV come from the germline V gene (reference sequence). The CDR3 contains 12 residues. The CDR3 region is CASMGSSYEQYF. The CDR3 bases are TGTGCCAGCATGGGGAGCTCCTACGAGCAGTACTTC.

This clone has just one count. The chain combines TRBV28 with TRBJ1-4; 9 bases agree with TRBD1. The V segment lost 5 bases and the J segment 2 bases; nucleotides outside the gene matches: 6. CDR1 and CDR2 from the germline V gene are MDHEN and SYDVKM. This CDR3 has 16 amino acids. The CDR3 region is CASSTQQGATNEKLFF. DNA for the CDR3: TGTGCCAGCAGTACCCAACAGGGGGCGACTAATGAAAAACTGTTTTTT.

The chain combines TRBV7-9 with TRBJ1-1; D call uncertain. V was shortened by 3 bases and J by 3 bases, with 14 bases between the two germline ends. The CDR3 totals 15 residues. Germline assignment: CDR1 SEHNR and CDR2 FQNEAQ (reference sequence). CDR3 sequence reads: CASSFPPRVDTEAFF. The DNA for the CDR3 is TGTGCCAGCAGCTTCCCGCCGAGGGTGGACACTGAAGCTTTCTTT.

The rearrangement uses TRBV10-3 and TRBJ1-2, with D hard to call. Germline V gives CDR1 ENHRY, CDR2 SYGVKD. Trimming removed 4 bases at V and 5 bases at J, with 5 bases between. The CDR3 spans 11 residues. The CDR3 DNA sequence: TGTGCCATCAGTGGATCTTATGGCTACACCTTC. Translation: CAISGSYGYTF.

This clone has a single count. CDR3 nucleotides: TGTGCCAGCAGCGCCCTGGTTTTGGGCGAGCAGTACTTC. It codes for CASSALVLGEQYF. V gene TRBV9 combines with J gene TRBJ2-7; D is unresolved. The germline CDR1 and CDR2 sequences are SGDLS and YYNGEE. This CDR3 comprises 13 residues. With 3 bases removed from V and 6 bases from J, the gap between germline ends came to 13 bases. Full variable domain (remainder filled in from reference TRBV9 and TRBJ2-7): DSGVTQTPKHLITATGQRVTLRCSPRSGDLSVYWYQQSLDQGLQFLIQYYNGEERAKGNILERFSAQQFPDLHSELNLSSLELGDSALYFCASSALVLGEQYFGPGTRLTVT.

This chain joins TRBV2 and TRBJ2-3, with a tentative D call TRBD1 (6 bases). Germline V gene sequence: CDR1 SNHLY, CDR2 FYNNEI. V was clipped by 4 bases and J by 4 bases, with 9 bases between them. The CDR3 loop spans 13 amino acids. The CDR3 DNA reads as TGTGCCAGCAGTGTTCAGGGGCCAGATACGCAGTATTTT. Its protein product is CASSVQGPDTQYF. The full variable domain, rest sourced from reference TRBV2 and TRBJ2-3, is EPEVTQTPSHQVTQMGQEVILRCVPISNHLYFYWYRQILGQKVEFLVSFYNNEISEKSEIFDDQFSVERPDGSNFTLKIRSTKLEDSAMYFCASSVQGPDTQYFGPGTRLTVL.

The chain carries TRBV9 and TRBJ2-2; TRBD2 is a possible D gene (5 bases). Between the trimmed V and J ends, which lost 0 bases and 0 bases, there was a span of 15 bases. CDR1 and CDR2 from the germline V gene are SGDLS and YYNGEE. The CDR3 totals 18 residues. As DNA, the CDR3 is TGTGCCAGCAGCGTAGCTGGGAGCGGACGTCCGAACACCGGGGAGCTGTTTTTT. Amino acid sequence: CASSVAGSGRPNTGELFF.

The V and J genes are TRBV6-6 and TRBJ2-7, with D possibly called TRBD1 or TRBD2 (6 bases each). Trimming pared 7 bases from V and 6 bases from J, leaving 22 bases between. Germline CDR1 MNHNY, CDR2 SVGAGI (reference sequence). The CDR3 is 15 amino acids. CDR3 sequence (DNA): TGTGCCAGCACAAACCGGGGGCAGGGTTTTGGCGAGCAGTACTTC. Translating it yields CASTNRGQGFGEQYF.

Ten or more counts support this clone. The chain recombines TRBV19 with TRBJ2-1, with 8 bases that match TRBD2. V was pared by 5 bases and J by 4 bases, with 13 bases of the junction left unmatched. The CDR3 is 17 residues long. CDR1 LNHDA and CDR2 SQIVND come from the germline V gene (reference sequence). CDR3 nucleotides: TGTGCCAGTAGTCCCCTGAACGGGAGGGCGAAATACAATGAGCAGTTCTTC. Translation gives CASSPLNGRAKYNEQFF.

The rearrangement uses TRBV7-9 and TRBJ1-1; 9 positions agree with TRBD1. This CDR3 comprises 15 residues. Trimming removed 5 bases from V and 5 bases from J; junction bases left unmatched: 9. Germline values: CDR1 SEHNR, CDR2 FQNEAQ (reference sequence). As DNA, the CDR3 is TGTGCCAGCAGCGGACAGGGGAGGGCTCGTACTGAAGCTTTCTTT. This gives the protein CASSGQGRARTEAFF.

V gene TRBV28 combines with J gene TRBJ1-5; D is possibly TRBD1 (5 bases). This CDR3 is built from 18 residues. CDR1 is MDHEN and CDR2 is SYDVKM in the germline V gene. The V gene lost 2 bases and the J gene lost 3 bases, with 20 bases spanning the gap. CDR3 amino acids: CASSLPQQVRTHNQPQHF. CDR3 coding DNA: TGTGCCAGCAGTTTACCACAACAGGTTAGAACCCACAATCAGCCCCAGCATTTT.

V gene TRBV7-8 combines with J gene TRBJ2-3, with TRBD1 matching 8 bases. The CDR3 spans 16 residues. Germline CDR1 reads SGHVS; CDR2 reads FQNEAQ. V lost 5 bases to trimming and J lost 6 bases; unmatched junction nucleotides: 13. CDR3 nucleotides: TGTGCCAGCAGCCTATCCGGGCAGGGGGCGACGGATACGCAGTATTTT. Translated: CASSLSGQGATDTQYF.

For the CDR3, the DNA is TGTGCCAGCAGCTCCGGAGGGGGAGGCTACACCTTC. This gives the protein CASSSGGGGYTF. The genes are TRBV13 and TRBJ1-2, with D tentatively TRBD1 (6 bases). The V end lost 4 bases, the J end lost 8 bases, and 11 bases lay between the germline ends. This CDR3 has 12 residues. Per the germline V gene, CDR1 is PRHDT and CDR2 is FYEKMQ (reference sequence).

The rearrangement links TRBV6-5 to TRBJ1-2, with D unresolved. V gave up 9 bases and J gave up 4 bases, with 9 bases separating them. Germline lookup yields CDR1 MNHEY and CDR2 SVGAGI. This CDR3 has 11 residues. The CDR3: CARSGPYGYTF. Written as DNA, the CDR3 is TGTGCCAGAAGTGGTCCCTATGGCTACACCTTC.

The chain carries TRBV19 and TRBJ2-1, with unresolved D. The CDR3 is 15 amino acids. V was pared by 5 bases and J by 4 bases, with 15 bases between. Germline CDR1 and CDR2: LNHDA and SQIVND (reference sequence). CDR3 region: CASSPMPLGYNEQFF. DNA for the CDR3: TGTGCCAGTAGTCCTATGCCCCTAGGTTACAATGAGCAGTTCTTC.

This clone turned up a few times. The gene calls are TRBV11-1 and TRBJ2-5; 7 nucleotides match TRBD2. The V segment lost 6 bases and the J segment 5 bases; nucleotides outside the gene matches: 18. Germline CDR1 is SGHAT and CDR2 is FQDESV (reference sequence). The CDR3 has 17 residues. CDR3 protein: CASRQGWASGSSETQYF. The CDR3 DNA reads as TGTGCCAGCAGGCAGGGCTGGGCTAGCGGCTCCTCGGAGACCCAGTACTTC.

The chain joins TRBV4-1 to TRBJ2-7; 12 positions match TRBD2. The length of the CDR3 is 15 residues. V trimming: 2 bases; J trimming: 2 bases; junction bases outside the gene matches: 1. CDR1 and CDR2 (germline): MGHRA, YSYEKL. CDR3 coding DNA: TGCGCCAGCAGCCAATCTAGCGGGAGGGCCTACGAGCAGTACTTC. Protein sequence: CASSQSSGRAYEQYF.

The J gene is TRBJ2-5, the V gene TRBV28; the D is unclear. The closer fit of TRBJ2-7 to the DNA end suggests the J call may be wrong. Germline CDR1 MDHEN, CDR2 SYDVKM. The CDR3 contains 12 residues. CDR3 amino acids: CASSPRDYEQYF. CDR3 DNA sequence: TGTGCCAGCAGCCCAAGGGACTACGAGCAGTACTTC.

The chain joins TRBV4-1 to TRBJ1-1, with 8 positions matching TRBD1. This CDR3 is 13 amino acids long. Unmatched junction bases numbered 3, after V lost 8 bases and J lost 1 base. CDR1 is MGHRA, CDR2 YSYEKL, per germline. The CDR3 region has the DNA TGCGCCAGCGACAGGGGAGCGAACACTGAAGCTTTCTTT. This encodes CASDRGANTEAFF.

J is TRBJ1-4 and V is TRBV7-9; the D is unclear. Germline V lookup: CDR1 SEHNR, CDR2 FQNEAQ (reference sequence). V was trimmed by 4 bases and J by 0 bases, leaving 9 bases between them. This CDR3 has 15 residues. The CDR3 DNA sequence: TGTGCCAGCAGCTCGAGACACCCAACTAATGAAAAACTGTTTTTT. The encoded protein is CASSSRHPTNEKLFF.

This clone showed up just once. The chain employs TRBV7-6 and TRBJ2-1; D unresolved. The germline V gene encodes CDR1 SGHVS and CDR2 FNYEAQ. The CDR3 totals 15 residues. Between the trimmed V and J ends, which lost 5 bases and 2 bases, there was a span of 13 bases. Here the CDR3 reads CASSDDSATYNEQFF. Written as DNA, the CDR3 is TGTGCCAGCAGCGATGACTCCGCGACCTACAATGAGCAGTTCTTC.

As concerns this clone: The identical CDR3 is also encoded by other nucleotide sequences in the sample. V gene TRBV27 combines with J gene TRBJ1-5; TRBD1 is a possible D gene (5 bases). Trimming pared 2 bases from V and 4 bases from J, leaving 9 bases between. Per germline, CDR1 MNHEY and CDR2 SMNVEV (reference sequence). The length of the CDR3 is 14 residues. Here the CDR3 reads CASSLRQGNQPQHF. Written as DNA, the CDR3 is TGTGCCAGCAGTTTAAGGCAGGGTAATCAGCCCCAGCATTTT.

The chain has TRBV30 and TRBJ2-2; 13 bases are a match to TRBD2. The CDR3 is made up of 15 amino acids. V shed 8 bases, J shed 8 bases, and the junction held 11 bases outside the gene matches. The V gene's germline CDR1 is GTSNPN and CDR2 SVGIG (reference sequence). This CDR3 is CAGPGTSGILGELFF. The CDR3 region has the DNA TGTGCCGGGCCCGGGACTAGCGGGATCTTGGGGGAGCTGTTTTTT.

V gene TRBV7-8 combines with J gene TRBJ1-3, with 7 bases lining up with TRBD1. CDR3 length equals 18 residues. Germline V gene sequence: CDR1 SGHVS, CDR2 FQNEAQ. Germline trimming cut 5 bases from V and 2 bases from J; bases unmatched to any gene: 15. For the CDR3, the DNA is TGTGCCAGCAGCCCTGGTACGGCAGGGGGATTCACTGGAAACACCATATATTTT. This sequence encodes CASSPGTAGGFTGNTIYF.